One sample yielded the 10 T cell receptor beta chains listed below, sequenced in a study of shared clonotypes between healthy human individuals. Profiled with immunoSEQ multiplex PCR; TCRdb holds only in-frame clones, not every one. The sample lists 190,000 or so clones, 65% to 70% occurring once. The material sequenced was memory CD4+ T cells sorted from blood. Indicated subset: CD45RA-negative fraction. These TCRs come from a young man in good health.

This clone was picked up one time. This chain connects TRBV2 to TRBJ2-3, with D perhaps being TRBD1 or TRBD2 (5 bases each). This CDR3 is built from 14 residues. CDR1 and CDR2 (germline): SNHLY, FYNNEI. V lost 6 bases, J lost 5 bases, and 15 bases lay in between. This CDR3 reads CASSGLGTRDTQYF. The CDR3 nucleotides are TGTGCCAGCAGCGGGTTGGGGACCAGAGATACGCAGTATTTT.

The chain couples TRBV5-1 to TRBJ2-2, with 8 nucleotides matching TRBD1. CDR1 is SGHRS, CDR2 YFSETQ, per germline. With 1 base clipped from V and 0 bases from J, the junction kept 2 bases outside the gene matches. There are 16 residues in the CDR3. For the CDR3, the DNA is TGCGCCAGCAGCTTGCGGACAGGGACGAACACCGGGGAGCTGTTTTTT. As protein: CASSLRTGTNTGELFF.

The rearrangement uses TRBV28 and TRBJ2-7; 14 bases match TRBD2. This CDR3 is 15 amino acids long. CDR1 is MDHEN and CDR2 is SYDVKM in the germline V gene. Trimming removed 6 bases from V and 6 bases from J; junction bases left unmatched: 7. The CDR3 loop reads CASRGGTSGRPEQYF. For the CDR3, the DNA is TGTGCCAGCAGGGGCGGGACTAGCGGGAGACCCGAGCAGTACTTC.

The rearrangement links TRBV19 to TRBJ2-7, with D unresolved. Germline CDR1 is LNHDA and CDR2 is SQIVND (reference sequence). Deletions cut 3 bases from V and 6 bases from J, with 12 bases between. The CDR3 length is 13 residues. This CDR3 reads CASSISPLGEQYF. The CDR3 coding sequence is TGTGCCAGTAGTATCTCCCCGCTTGGCGAGCAGTACTTC.

The V gene is TRBV2, the J gene TRBJ2-3; TRBD1 agrees at 7 bases. There are 18 residues in the CDR3. CDR1 and CDR2 from the germline V gene are SNHLY and FYNNEI. Losses at the gene ends were 5 bases for V and 2 bases for J; bases not matched to a gene: 16. The CDR3 is CASSLEGAGDHITDTQYF. CDR3 sequence (DNA): TGTGCCAGCAGTCTTGAGGGGGCTGGCGACCATATCACAGATACGCAGTATTTT.

The rearrangement uses TRBV2 and TRBJ2-3; no clear D. CDR1 and CDR2 from the germline V gene are SNHLY and FYNNEI. The CDR3 has 12 amino acids. Trimming left V 5 bases short and J 4 bases short, with 7 bases between. CDR3 in amino acids: CASSTFSDTQYF. Written as DNA, the CDR3 is TGTGCCAGCAGTACCTTTTCAGATACGCAGTATTTT.

This clone was observed once. This sequence joins TRBV5-1 and TRBJ2-5, with 11 nucleotides matching TRBD2. Germline loops: CDR1 SGHRS, CDR2 YFSETQ. V was clipped by 6 bases and J by 2 bases; unmatched bases: 6. The CDR3 consists of 15 residues. This CDR3 is CASTRTSGSQETQYF. The CDR3 nucleotides read TGCGCCAGCACCCGGACTAGCGGGTCTCAAGAGACCCAGTACTTC.

A few counts support this clone. The chain combines TRBV2 with TRBJ2-2; no clear D gene. V lost 4 bases and J 3 bases, leaving 3 bases between the germline ends. Germline V lookup: CDR1 SNHLY, CDR2 FYNNEI. This CDR3 has 12 residues. CDR3 in DNA: TGTGCCAGCAGTGTTTACACCGGGGAGCTGTTTTTT. Its protein product is CASSVYTGELFF.

J is TRBJ2-1 and V is TRBV15; maybe TRBD2 (5 bases). Trimming removed 2 bases at V and 6 bases at J, with 20 bases between. The CDR3 extends over 17 amino acids. Germline-derived CDR1 and CDR2 are LNHNV and YYDKDF (reference sequence). This chain's CDR3 is CATSRWGVGSGGNEQFF. CDR3 bases: TGTGCCACCAGCAGATGGGGAGTAGGGAGCGGAGGCAATGAGCAGTTCTTC.

This chain joins TRBV5-8 and TRBJ2-1; 10 bases map to TRBD2. V shed 3 bases and J 3 bases; nucleotides not matched to a gene: 6. The germline gives CDR1 SGHTS, CDR2 YDEGEE. The CDR3 sequence is 16 residues long. CDR3 residues: CASSSRSGRGYNEQFF. The CDR3 DNA reads TGTGCCAGCAGCTCCCGAAGCGGGAGGGGCTACAATGAGCAGTTCTTC.